This passage covers 29 T cell receptor beta chains from one sample sequenced in a study of cytomegalovirus exposure and HLA in healthy donors. In the PCR, 60 Vbeta and 13 Jbeta primers were used. Data came from immunoSEQ multiplex PCR; TCRdb stores just in-frame clones and leaves some out. The sample lists approximately 61,000 clones, about 81% occurring once. The sequenced sample was PBMCs. The receptors stem from a man between 45 and 60 years old in good health and CMV-seropositive.

The chain recombines TRBV6-4 with TRBJ2-3; TRBD2 might be the D (6 bases). Germline values: CDR1 MRHNA, CDR2 SNTAGT. There are 16 residues in the CDR3. Trimming took off 0 bases at V and 1 base at J, with 11 bases between the two ends. The CDR3 DNA reads TGTGCCAGCAGTGACTCTTTTAGCGGACGCACAGATACGCAGTATTTT. It encodes CASSDSFSGRTDTQYF.

J is TRBJ2-3 and V is TRBV14; 11 nucleotides align to TRBD2. Germline V gene data show CDR1 as SGHDN and CDR2 as FVKESK. The V gene end was trimmed by 0 bases and the J gene end by 5 bases; junction bases not matched to a gene: 4. The CDR3 is 16 residues long. In nucleotides, the CDR3 is TGTGCCAGCAGCCAAGATAGCGGGAGGGCAAGAGATACGCAGTATTTT. The encoded protein is CASSQDSGRARDTQYF.

This clone has more than one count but fewer than ten. The V gene is TRBV2, the J gene TRBJ1-1; possibly TRBD1 for D (6 bases). V was cut by 7 bases and J by 8 bases, with 11 bases left in between. Germline CDR1 SNHLY, CDR2 FYNNEI. The CDR3 totals 11 residues. CDR3 sequence: CASNYGQEAFF. In DNA form, the CDR3 reads TGTGCCAGCAATTACGGACAGGAAGCTTTCTTT.

The V and J genes are TRBV11-2 and TRBJ2-1, with D perhaps matching TRBD2 (7 bases). Deletions cut 1 base from V and 7 bases from J, with 17 bases between. There are 16 residues in the CDR3. Germline loops: CDR1 SGHAT, CDR2 FQNNGV. Here the CDR3 reads CASSLGLGRGYNEQFF. CDR3 nucleotides: TGTGCCAGCAGCTTAGGGCTAGGGAGGGGGTATAATGAGCAGTTCTTC.

On this clone: The junction differs from germline at one of its ends, possibly a read error. Other DNA sequences in this sample translate to the same CDR3. The V and J genes are TRBV4-3 and TRBJ2-1; D gene uncertain. Germline assignment: CDR1 LGHNA and CDR2 YSLEER. CDR3 length: 17 residues. CDR3 protein: CARSQDLIVVIYNEQFF. The CDR3 DNA follows: TGCGCCAGGAGCCAAGATCTGATTGTAGTCATCTACAATGAGCAGTTCTTC.

The chain combines TRBV4-3 with TRBJ2-3; no reliable D call. CDR1 is LGHNA and CDR2 is YSLEER in the germline V gene. The CDR3 is made up of 17 amino acids. The V gene lost 9 bases and the J gene lost 4 bases, with 26 bases spanning the gap. CDR3 nucleotides: TGCGCCAGACCCCACAGTAAGACATCCGTCGCTGCAGATACGCAGTATTTT. It translates to CARPHSKTSVAADTQYF.

The rearrangement joins TRBV2 to TRBJ1-6; TRBD1 is a possible D gene (6 bases). Trimming stripped 6 bases from V and 7 bases from J, with 13 bases between. In germline, CDR1 is SNHLY, CDR2 FYNNEI. This CDR3 is 14 amino acids long. The CDR3 DNA sequence: TGTGCCAGCAGACAAGCCCAGGGGAATTCACCCCTCCACTTT. Protein: CASRQAQGNSPLHF.

V and J are TRBV5-6 and TRBJ1-5, with 7 bases matching TRBD1. The CDR3 is made up of 13 amino acids. The germline V gene encodes CDR1 SGHDT and CDR2 YYEEEE. V lost 4 bases, J lost 6 bases, and 4 bases stayed unmatched. The CDR3 sequence is CASSPKGAQPQHF. CDR3 nucleotides: TGTGCCAGCAGCCCAAAGGGGGCTCAGCCCCAGCATTTT. Drawing the rest from reference TRBV5-6 and TRBJ1-5, the complete variable domain is DAGVTQSPTHLIKTRGQQVTLRCSPKSGHDTVSWYQQALGQGPQFIFQYYEEEERQRGNFPDRFSGHQFPNYSSELNVNALLLGDSALYLCASSPKGAQPQHFGDGTRLSIL.

The chain has TRBV11-3 and TRBJ2-1; 9 bases match TRBD1. Germline-derived CDR1 and CDR2 are SGHNT and YENEEA. The V and J ends lost 5 bases and 6 bases, in that order; junction bases with no gene match: 2. This CDR3 comprises 13 residues. The CDR3 sequence is CASSRGQGNEQFF. The CDR3 DNA is TGTGCCAGCAGCCGGGGACAGGGCAATGAGCAGTTCTTC.

This clone showed up just a few times. The chain uses TRBV6-6 and TRBJ2-3, with a possible D match to TRBD1 (5 bases). Trimming cost V 5 bases and J 3 bases, with 18 bases left between them. In germline, CDR1 is MNHNY, CDR2 SVGAGI (reference sequence). The CDR3 consists of 16 residues. CDR3 region: CASSRPTGPRTDTQYF. CDR3 coding DNA: TGTGCCAGCAGTCGTCCCACAGGCCCGCGGACAGATACGCAGTATTTT.

V gene TRBV7-2 combines with J gene TRBJ1-2; 7 nucleotides line up with TRBD1. Per the germline V gene, CDR1 is SGHTA and CDR2 is FQGNSA. The CDR3 spans 12 residues. Trimming took 5 bases from V and 5 from J; bases not matched to a gene: 2. DNA for the CDR3: TGTGCCAGCAGCCCACAGGGGTATGGCTACACCTTC. Protein product: CASSPQGYGYTF.

The J gene is TRBJ2-3, the V gene TRBV9; D possibly corresponds to TRBD1 (6 bases). Germline CDR1 reads SGDLS; CDR2 reads YYNGEE. This CDR3 contains 16 residues. Trimming shortened V by 0 bases and J by 3 bases, and 14 bases separated the two germline ends. The DNA of the CDR3 is TGTGCCAGCAGCGTAGATGTGGGGGCCGGAACAGATACGCAGTATTTT. It is translated as CASSVDVGAGTDTQYF.

This clone was observed a handful of times. The gene calls are TRBV6-1 and TRBJ1-1; D is perhaps TRBD1 (5 bases). Germline assignment: CDR1 MNHNS and CDR2 SASEGT. V was clipped by 6 bases and J by 1 base, with 15 bases between them. The CDR3 runs to 15 residues. The CDR3 region is CASRRGSGGNTEAFF. In DNA form, the CDR3 reads TGTGCCAGCAGGCGTGGTTCGGGGGGGAACACTGAAGCTTTCTTT.

Regarding this clone: A read error is possible here, since a much larger clone lies one base away. Other nucleotide sequences in the sample specify the same CDR3. The V gene is TRBV4-3, the J gene TRBJ2-1; D call uncertain. The CDR3 runs to 17 residues. The V gene's germline CDR1 is LGHNA and CDR2 YSLEER. CDR3 DNA: TGCCCCAGCAGACAAGATATGATCGTACTCATATACAATGAGCAGTTCTTC. This sequence encodes CPSRQDMIVLIYNEQFF.

The chain links TRBV27 to TRBJ1-1, with TRBD1 as a possible D gene (6 bases). This CDR3 has 15 residues. V lost 2 bases and J lost 1, with 11 bases in between. Germline CDR1 MNHEY, CDR2 SMNVEV (reference sequence). CDR3 bases: TGTGCCAGCAGTTTAGGGGCGGGGGCGAACACTGAAGCTTTCTTT. Protein: CASSLGAGANTEAFF.

The chain couples TRBV4-2 to TRBJ2-7, with 8 bases identical to TRBD2. The CDR3 runs to 16 residues. Germline lookup yields CDR1 LGHNA and CDR2 YNFKEQ. The trim removed 4 bases at V and 0 bases at J, leaving 8 bases unmatched. Written as DNA, the CDR3 is TGTGCCAGCAGCCCAGAGCCTAGCGGGTACTCCTACGAGCAGTACTTC. This encodes CASSPEPSGYSYEQYF.

The chain uses TRBV18 and TRBJ1-1, with 11 bases that match TRBD1. This CDR3 is built from 17 residues. J was trimmed by 4 bases and V by 2 bases; bases with no gene match: 9. Germline CDR1 is KGHSH and CDR2 is LQKENI. DNA of the CDR3: TGTGCCAGCTCACCATATGGACAGGGGGCTGTAAGCACTGAAGCTTTCTTT. Encoded protein: CASSPYGQGAVSTEAFF. Combining the CDR3 with reference TRBV18 and TRBJ1-1 gives the whole variable domain NAGVMQNPRHLVRRRGQEARLRCSPMKGHSHVYWYRQLPEEGLKFMVYLQKENIIDESGMPKERFSAEFPKEGPSILRIQQVVRGDSAAYFCASSPYGQGAVSTEAFFGQGTRLTVV.

V is TRBV5-5 and J is TRBJ2-3; D gene unclear. This CDR3 is built from 14 residues. Germline V CDR1 and CDR2: SGHKS, YYEKEE (reference sequence). V lost 2 bases and J lost 1, with 8 bases in between. CDR3 protein: CASSFAQGTDTQYF. For the CDR3, the DNA is TGTGCCAGCAGCTTTGCGCAGGGCACAGATACGCAGTATTTT.

The chain recombines TRBV7-6 with TRBJ1-4, with 8 bases that match TRBD1. This CDR3 is 14 amino acids long. CDR1 is SGHVS, CDR2 FNYEAQ, per germline. The V and J ends lost 5 bases and 6 bases, in that order; junction bases with no gene match: 5. The DNA for the CDR3 is TGTGCCAGCAGCGTAGGGACAGGATATGAAAAACTGTTTTTT. Residues: CASSVGTGYEKLFF.

This rearrangement joins TRBV5-1 to TRBJ2-5; a weak D match, TRBD2 (6 bases). V was trimmed by 1 base and J by 5 bases, leaving 12 bases between them. CDR1 and CDR2 (germline): SGHRS, YFSETQ. This CDR3 is built from 14 residues. CDR3 sequence reads: CASSLFGGTETQYF. CDR3 DNA: TGCGCCAGCAGCTTGTTTGGGGGGACTGAGACCCAGTACTTC.

The chain uses TRBV11-3 and TRBJ2-5; D gene unclear. V lost 6 bases, J lost 4 bases, and 12 bases lay in between. The CDR3 runs 13 residues. CDR1 SGHNT and CDR2 YENEEA come from the germline V gene. In DNA, the CDR3 is TGTGCCAGCAGGCAGAGTGGGCGAGAGACCCAGTACTTC. Translated: CASRQSGRETQYF.

The rearrangement links TRBV5-4 to TRBJ2-7; D gene unclear. The germline V and J ends were trimmed by 4 bases and 4 bases, with 12 bases remaining between them. In germline, CDR1 is SGHNT, CDR2 YYREEE (reference sequence). CDR3 length: 13 amino acids. CDR3 sequence reads: CASSRGDSYEQYF. For the CDR3, the DNA is TGTGCCAGCAGCCGCGGAGACTCTTACGAGCAGTACTTC.

V is TRBV7-9 and J is TRBJ2-1; 10 nucleotides line up with TRBD1. The CDR3 has 17 amino acids. V lost 1 base to trimming and J lost 8 bases; unmatched junction nucleotides: 11. The germline V gene has CDR1 SEHNR and CDR2 FQNEAQ (reference sequence). In DNA form, the CDR3 reads TGTGCCAGCAGCTTAGGGGACAGGGGTATCACTATACATGAGCAGTTCTTC. It encodes CASSLGDRGITIHEQFF.

This chain joins TRBV9 and TRBJ1-1, with D perhaps matching TRBD1 (6 bases). V was pared by 3 bases and J by 5 bases, with 14 bases between. The CDR3 runs to 14 residues. The germline CDR1 and CDR2 sequences are SGDLS and YYNGEE. The CDR3 loop reads CASSASGAGTEAFF. The CDR3 nucleotides are TGTGCCAGCAGCGCCTCAGGGGCGGGTACTGAAGCTTTCTTT.

V is TRBV5-1 and J is TRBJ2-2; 7 nucleotides line up with TRBD1. The V and J ends lost 0 bases and 6 bases, in that order; junction bases with no gene match: 5. The V gene's germline CDR1 is SGHRS and CDR2 YFSETQ. This CDR3 has 15 residues. The CDR3 region is CASSLGTGVSGELFF. CDR3 sequence (DNA): TGCGCCAGCAGCTTGGGCACAGGGGTATCCGGGGAGCTGTTTTTT.

The chain couples TRBV30 to TRBJ2-5; D remains unclear. The CDR3 loop spans 12 amino acids. Germline CDR1 is GTSNPN and CDR2 is SVGIG (reference sequence). The V end was cut by 2 bases, the J end by 5 bases, with 9 bases between. CDR3 residues: CAWSPAEETQYF. The CDR3 bases are TGTGCCTGGAGTCCGGCGGAGGAGACCCAGTACTTC.

This sequence joins TRBV12-5 and TRBJ2-7; 12 bases match TRBD2. V lost 1 base to trimming and J lost 4 bases; unmatched junction nucleotides: 5. This CDR3 is built from 16 residues. From germline, CDR1 is LGHNT and CDR2 FRNRAP. The CDR3 DNA is TGTGCTAGTGGTTTGGCGACTAGCGGGAGTCGGTACGAGCAGTACTTC. Its protein is CASGLATSGSRYEQYF.

The gene calls are TRBV10-3 and TRBJ2-7, with 12 nucleotides matching TRBD2. V shed 2 bases and J 2 bases; nucleotides not matched to a gene: 4. Germline CDR1 reads ENHRY; CDR2 reads SYGVKD. The CDR3 has 16 amino acids. CDR3 sequence reads: CAISEETSGRAYEQYF. CDR3 DNA: TGTGCCATCAGTGAGGAGACTAGCGGGAGAGCCTACGAGCAGTACTTC.

This chain joins TRBV7-3 and TRBJ2-7; 7 nucleotides match TRBD2. The CDR3 runs to 14 residues. V gave up 1 base and J gave up 7 bases; unmatched junction bases: 7. Germline V gene data show CDR1 as SGHTA and CDR2 as FQGTGA. CDR3 nucleotide sequence: TGTGCCAGCAGCTTAATGGCTAGCGGCGGGGAGCAGTACTTC. It is translated as CASSLMASGGEQYF.